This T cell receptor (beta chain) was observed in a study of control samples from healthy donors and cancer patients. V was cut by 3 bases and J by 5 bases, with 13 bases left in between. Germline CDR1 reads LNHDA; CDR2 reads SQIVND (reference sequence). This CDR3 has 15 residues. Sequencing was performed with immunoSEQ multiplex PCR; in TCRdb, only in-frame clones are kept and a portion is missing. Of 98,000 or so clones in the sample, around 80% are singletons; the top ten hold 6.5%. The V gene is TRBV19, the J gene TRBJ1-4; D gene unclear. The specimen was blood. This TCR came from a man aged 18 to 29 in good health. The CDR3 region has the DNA TGTGCCAGTAGTATGTTTAGAGGTTACAATGAAAAACTGTTTTTT. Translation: CASSMFRGYNEKLFF.